The 18 T cell receptor beta chains presented below share a single source sample, sequenced in a study of blood T cell repertoires in COVID-19. Sequenced by immunoSEQ multiplex PCR; TCRdb stores in-frame clones only, minus some. The table records 150,000 to 200,000 clones, around 87% of them present only once. Sequencing was carried out using peripheral blood. The source of these receptors is a middle-aged man with active or convalescent COVID-19.

The rearrangement uses TRBV12-3 or TRBV12-4 and TRBJ1-6; TRBD1 aligns across 7 bases. The CDR3 is 13 residues long. Trimming removed 6 bases from V and 10 bases from J; junction bases left unmatched: 6. Here the CDR3 DNA reads TGTGCCAGCAGCGCCGGACAGGTCTCACCCCTCCACTTT. Translating it yields CASSAGQVSPLHF.

A single count supports this clone. V usage is TRBV6-5 and J usage is TRBJ1-5; D is perhaps TRBD1 (6 bases). V lost 5 bases and J 0 bases, leaving 11 bases between the germline ends. The CDR3 extends over 15 amino acids. CDR1 and CDR2 from the germline V gene are MNHEY and SVGAGI. This chain's CDR3 is CASSKDRNSNQPQHF. DNA for the CDR3: TGTGCCAGCAGTAAGGACAGAAATAGCAATCAGCCCCAGCATTTT.

A single count supports this clone. This chain connects TRBV5-1 to TRBJ2-7; D call uncertain. Deletions cut 0 bases from V and 1 base from J, with 8 bases between. Germline CDR1 SGHRS, CDR2 YFSETQ. This CDR3 spans 14 amino acids. The CDR3 reads CASSLGANSYEQYF. CDR3 nucleotide sequence: TGCGCCAGCAGCTTGGGGGCCAATTCCTACGAGCAGTACTTC.

J is TRBJ2-3 and V is TRBV15; 8 bases are shared with TRBD1. CDR3 length: 16 amino acids. V lost 0 bases and J lost 4; bases outside the gene matches: 6. Germline CDR1 LNHNV, CDR2 YYDKDF (reference sequence). The CDR3 loop is CATSRDYGQGSDTQYF. CDR3 sequence (DNA): TGTGCCACCAGCAGAGATTACGGACAGGGTTCAGATACGCAGTATTTT.

V usage is TRBV7-9 and J usage is TRBJ1-1, with D hard to call. Trimming shortened V by 6 bases and J by 2 bases, and 10 bases separated the two germline ends. In germline, CDR1 is SEHNR, CDR2 FQNEAQ (reference sequence). The CDR3 totals 13 residues. This CDR3 reads CASRYNRNTEAFF. For the CDR3, the DNA is TGTGCCAGCAGATACAACAGAAACACTGAAGCTTTCTTT.

The chain links TRBV11-2 to TRBJ1-1; TRBD1 aligns across 8 bases. The germline V gene has CDR1 SGHAT and CDR2 FQNNGV. The CDR3 contains 15 residues. V gave up 4 bases and J gave up 8 bases; unmatched junction bases: 12. The CDR3 loop reads CASSYWGRGLWEAFF. The CDR3 bases are TGTGCCAGCAGCTACTGGGGCAGGGGGCTTTGGGAAGCTTTCTTT.

Only one count was recorded for this clone. The chain carries TRBV2 and TRBJ1-4; 8 nucleotides line up with TRBD1. This CDR3 spans 15 amino acids. Unmatched junction bases numbered 13, after V lost 8 bases and J lost 8 bases. CDR1 is SNHLY, CDR2 FYNNEI, per germline. The CDR3 is CASRYSGGKGEKLFF. The CDR3 DNA sequence: TGTGCCAGCCGTTATTCAGGGGGCAAGGGGGAAAAACTGTTTTTT.

This chain uses TRBV12-3 or TRBV12-4 with TRBJ2-1, with TRBD1 identical over 8 bases. This CDR3 comprises 12 residues. V dropped 4 bases and J dropped 8; count of bases not matched to a gene: 1. In nucleotides, the CDR3 is TGTGCCAGCAGTTCAGGGGGCTATGAGCAGTTCTTC. Translated, it gives CASSSGGYEQFF.

The rearrangement joins TRBV12-3 or TRBV12-4 to TRBJ1-5; TRBD1 aligns across 8 bases. The V and J ends lost 6 bases and 4 bases, in that order; junction bases with no gene match: 2. The CDR3 runs to 13 residues. The CDR3 loop reads CASSGQGNQPQHF. In nucleotides, the CDR3 is TGTGCCAGCAGCGGACAGGGAAATCAGCCCCAGCATTTT.

The chain joins TRBV18 to TRBJ1-4; no clear D. V was trimmed by 3 bases and J by 4 bases, leaving 15 bases between them. This CDR3 has 16 amino acids. CDR1 and CDR2 from the germline V gene are KGHSH and LQKENI. This CDR3 is CASSPRGLQINEKLFF. The CDR3 bases are TGTGCCAGCTCACCCCGAGGGCTACAGATTAATGAAAAACTGTTTTTT.

The chain joins TRBV5-4 to TRBJ1-6; 7 bases map to TRBD1. CDR3 size: 17 residues. With V trimmed by 4 bases and J by 7 bases, 14 bases remained unmatched. CDR1 SGHNT and CDR2 YYREEE come from the germline V gene (reference sequence). As DNA, the CDR3 is TGTGCCAGCAGCGCCGCCGCAAGTAGGGGGCTCAATTCACCCCTCCACTTT. Amino acid sequence: CASSAAASRGLNSPLHF.

CDR3 protein: CASSTDRWGATNEKLFF. In DNA form, the CDR3 reads TGTGCCAGTAGTACCGACCGCTGGGGGGCAACTAATGAAAAACTGTTTTTT. The chain is built from TRBV19 and TRBJ1-4, with a tentative D call TRBD1 (5 bases). The CDR3 is 17 residues long. Trimming pared 4 bases from V and 0 bases from J, leaving 15 bases between. Germline loops: CDR1 LNHDA, CDR2 SQIVND (reference sequence).

This rearrangement joins TRBV2 to TRBJ1-5; D gene unclear. Germline V gives CDR1 SNHLY, CDR2 FYNNEI. V lost 6 bases and J lost 3, with 9 bases in between. The CDR3 covers 13 residues. The CDR3 coding sequence is TGTGCCAGCAGACGGGATTACAATCAGCCCCAGCATTTT. It encodes CASRRDYNQPQHF.

J is TRBJ1-2 and V is TRBV12-3 or TRBV12-4; tentative D call: TRBD1 (5 bases). The V gene lost 4 bases and the J gene lost 6 bases, with 12 bases spanning the gap. The CDR3 spans 13 residues. Written as DNA, the CDR3 is TGTGCCAGCAGTTCGACAGAGAAGGATGGCTACACCTTC. This codes for CASSSTEKDGYTF.

The count of this clone is one. This chain joins TRBV2 and TRBJ1-2; the D is unclear. Germline loops: CDR1 SNHLY, CDR2 FYNNEI. With 7 bases removed from V and 6 bases from J, the gap between germline ends came to 18 bases. The CDR3 runs 14 residues. CDR3 sequence (DNA): TGTGCCAGCACCCGCCTGGATGGGAGAGATGGCTACACCTTC. Its protein is CASTRLDGRDGYTF.

The chain links TRBV28 to TRBJ1-2; 12 bases align to TRBD1. After removal of 10 bases from V and 0 bases from J, the junction contained 6 bases not matched to a gene. The length of the CDR3 is 15 residues. CDR1 MDHEN and CDR2 SYDVKM come from the germline V gene. The CDR3 here is CATLGTGGPNYGYTF. CDR3 in DNA: TGTGCCACCCTCGGGACAGGGGGCCCTAACTATGGCTACACCTTC.

This chain links TRBV7-8 with TRBJ2-2, with D possibly matching TRBD2 (5 bases). Trimming took 5 bases from V and 5 from J, leaving 15 bases between them. This CDR3 comprises 15 residues. Germline V gives CDR1 SGHVS, CDR2 FQNEAQ. The CDR3 region has the DNA TGTGCCAGCAGCCTCCAACCAACTAGAACCGGGGAGCTGTTTTTT. Translating it yields CASSLQPTRTGELFF.

The chain couples TRBV28 to TRBJ1-2; D may be TRBD1 (5 bases). Trimming removed 2 bases at V and 4 bases at J, with 11 bases between. The CDR3 has 14 amino acids. Looked up from germline, CDR1 is MDHEN and CDR2 is SYDVKM. CDR3 nucleotides: TGTGCCAGCAGTTTAGGCAGGGTCTCCTATGGCTACACCTTC. Amino acids: CASSLGRVSYGYTF.